The present T cell receptor (beta chain) was sequenced within a study of cytomegalovirus exposure and HLA in healthy donors. General study results and limits: For presence/absence analyses, sequencing depth was assumed to be roughly uniform across donors. Fewer N-insertions (relative to the roughly 610-donor mean) were reportedly seen in an Asian-associated ancestry cluster in a later analysis.

A remark on this clone: The antigen remains undetermined.

The CDR3 loop spans 14 amino acids. Germline loops: CDR1 SGHNT, CDR2 YYREEE (reference sequence). Trimming removed 3 bases from V and 0 bases from J, with 9 bases in between. PCR employed 60 Vbeta and 13 Jbeta primers. Generated by immunoSEQ multiplex PCR, the TCRdb table keeps only in-frame clones and is missing some. This sample contains around 140,000 clones. Sequenced: PBMCs. The V call is TRBV5-4, the J call TRBJ1-1; D unclear. This receptor was obtained from a woman younger than 30 in good health and CMV-seronegative. CDR3 protein: CASSSVELNTEAFF. The CDR3 DNA reads TGTGCCAGCAGCTCAGTCGAACTGAACACTGAAGCTTTCTTT.